The clone carrying this T cell receptor (beta chain) was observed a handful of times. The record originates from a study of blood T cell repertoires in COVID-19. For the study at large: Italy, Spain and the United States were the sources of the convalescent and acute COVID-19 samples.

This CDR3 region has 15 residues. V was pared by 3 bases and J by 4 bases, with 7 bases of the junction left unmatched. CDR1 and CDR2 (germline): MNHEY, SMNVEV (reference sequence). Per the authors' pipeline: By means of reference gene primer amplification, nucleated cell counts were estimated. Clones were sequenced by immunoSEQ multiplex PCR, and TCRdb holds only the in-frame ones, with some missing. V and J calls and clone size are as listed in that table; D and trimming were resolved from the DNA. The sample lists 100,000 to 150,000 clones, around nine tenths occurring once. The clonotype originates from a man between 70 and 80 years old with active COVID-19. Sequencing was done on a sample of peripheral blood. This chain joins TRBV27 and TRBJ2-7; 9 nucleotides align to TRBD2. CDR3 coding DNA: TGTGCCAGCAGTTTGGTGGTTAGCGGGAGTTACGAGCAGTACTTC. It translates to CASSLVVSGSYEQYF.